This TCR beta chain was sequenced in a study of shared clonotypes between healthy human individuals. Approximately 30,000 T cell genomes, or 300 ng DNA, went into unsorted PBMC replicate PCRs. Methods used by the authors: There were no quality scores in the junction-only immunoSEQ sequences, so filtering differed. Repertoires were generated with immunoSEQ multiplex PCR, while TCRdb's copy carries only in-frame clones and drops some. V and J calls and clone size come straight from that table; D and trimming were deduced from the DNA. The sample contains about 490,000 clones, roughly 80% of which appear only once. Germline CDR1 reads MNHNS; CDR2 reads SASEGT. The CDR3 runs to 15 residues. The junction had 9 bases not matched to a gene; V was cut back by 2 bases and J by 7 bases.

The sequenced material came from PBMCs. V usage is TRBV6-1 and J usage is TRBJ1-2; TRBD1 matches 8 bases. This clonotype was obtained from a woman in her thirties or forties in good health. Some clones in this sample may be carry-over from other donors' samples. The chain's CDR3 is CASSERWQGAPGYTF. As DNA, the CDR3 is TGTGCCAGCAGTGAAAGGTGGCAGGGGGCGCCTGGCTACACCTTC.